This T cell receptor beta chain was documented in a study of blood T cell repertoires in COVID-19. Overall study: COVID-19 samples collected from the United States, Italy and Spain covered acute and convalescent phases. PBMCs, B-cell-depleted T cells, or T cells were the source of the cDNA or gDNA that made up the material.

The V gene's germline CDR1 is KGHSH and CDR2 LQKENI. Trimming removed 4 bases from V and 0 bases from J; junction bases left unmatched: 10. The CDR3 has 18 residues. This clone showed up just a few times. Sequenced by immunoSEQ multiplex PCR; TCRdb stores in-frame clones only, minus some. In the table there are some 96,000 clones, 85% of which are singletons. The specimen was peripheral blood. This chain connects TRBV18 to TRBJ1-3, with TRBD1 matching 9 bases. The clonotype originates from a human donor in a cohort sampled during active COVID-19. The CDR3 protein is CASSHSFGTGSSGNTIYF. Written as DNA, the CDR3 is TGTGCCAGCTCACACTCTTTCGGGACAGGGAGCTCTGGAAACACCATATATTTT.